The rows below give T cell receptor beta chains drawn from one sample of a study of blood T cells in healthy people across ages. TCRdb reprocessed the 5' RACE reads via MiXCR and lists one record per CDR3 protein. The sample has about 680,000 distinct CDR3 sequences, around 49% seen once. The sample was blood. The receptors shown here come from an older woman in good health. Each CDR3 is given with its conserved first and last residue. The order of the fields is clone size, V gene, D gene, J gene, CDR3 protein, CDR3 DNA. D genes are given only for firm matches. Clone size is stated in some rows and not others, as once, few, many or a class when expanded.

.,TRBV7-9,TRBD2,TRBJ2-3,CASSFTGRGRRKGTDTQYF,TGTGCCAGCAGCTTCACCGGACGCGGGAGAAGAAAGGGCACAGATACGCAGTATTTT
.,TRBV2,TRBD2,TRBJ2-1,CASSGTSGRSEGEQFF,TGTGCCAGCAGTGGCACTAGCGGGAGGTCCGAGGGTGAGCAGTTCTTC
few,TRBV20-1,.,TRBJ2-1,CSASWGAYNEQFF,TGCAGTGCTAGTTGGGGTGCCTACAATGAGCAGTTCTTC
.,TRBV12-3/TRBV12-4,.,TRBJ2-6,CASSLADSFSGANVLTF,TGTGCCAGCAGTTTAGCTGACAGTTTCTCTGGGGCCAACGTCCTGACTTTC
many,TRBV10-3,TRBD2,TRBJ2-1,CAISDPQRERGNEQFF,TGTGCCATCAGTGACCCTCAGCGGGAGCGGGGGAATGAGCAGTTCTTC
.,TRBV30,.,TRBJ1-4,CAWSGEKLFF,TGTGCCTGGAGTGGGGAAAAACTGTTTTTT
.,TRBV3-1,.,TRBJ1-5,CASSHGTGTNQPQHF,TGTGCCAGCAGCCACGGCACTGGGACAAATCAGCCCCAGCATTTT
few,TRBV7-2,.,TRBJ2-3,CASSLGSGSGTGGWRQYF,TGTGCCAGCAGCTTAGGATCGGGTAGCGGGACAGGAGGCTGGAGGCAGTATTTT
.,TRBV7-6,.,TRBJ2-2,CASSHNTGELFF,TGTGCCAGCAGCCATAACACCGGGGAGCTGTTTTTT
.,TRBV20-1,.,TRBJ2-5,CSAPREGGSETPYF,TGCAGTGCTCCCAGAGAGGGGGGAAGCGAGACCCCGTACTTC
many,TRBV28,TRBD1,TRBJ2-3,CASNTPGQGTDTQYF,TGTGCCAGCAATACACCGGGACAGGGCACAGATACGCAGTATTTT
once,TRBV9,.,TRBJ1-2,CASSVEATRRGGYTF,TGTGCCAGCAGCGTAGAGGCAACCCGGAGAGGTGGCTACACCTTC
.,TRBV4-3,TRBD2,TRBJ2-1,CASSQVASGKYEQFF,TGCGCCAGCAGCCAAGTGGCTAGCGGGAAGTATGAGCAGTTCTTC
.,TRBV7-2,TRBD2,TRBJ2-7,CASSLRLSRELGYEQYF,TGTGCCAGCAGCTTGCGCCTTTCGCGGGAGTTGGGTTACGAGCAGTACTTC
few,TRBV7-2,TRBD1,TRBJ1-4,CASSVRQGGGEKLFF,TGTGCCAGCAGCGTAAGACAGGGAGGGGGTGAAAAACTGTTTTTT
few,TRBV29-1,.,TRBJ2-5,CSVRRAEETQYF,TGCAGCGTCCGGAGGGCCGAGGAGACCCAGTACTTC
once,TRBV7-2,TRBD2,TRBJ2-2,CASTRLAGVGTGELFF,TGTGCCAGCACCAGACTAGCGGGAGTGGGGACCGGGGAGCTGTTTTTT
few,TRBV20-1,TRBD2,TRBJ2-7,CSASSGTSGRYEQYF,TGCAGTGCTAGCTCTGGGACTAGCGGGAGGTACGAGCAGTACTTC
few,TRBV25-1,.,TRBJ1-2,CASSEYGTGYGYTF,TGTGCCAGCAGTGAATATGGGACGGGCTATGGCTACACCTTC
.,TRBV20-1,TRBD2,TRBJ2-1,CSARVALAGGYNEQFF,TGCAGTGCTAGAGTAGCCCTAGCGGGAGGGTACAATGAGCAGTTCTTC
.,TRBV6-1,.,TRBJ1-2,CAGSEAGNRGPYGYTF,TGTGCCGGCAGTGAAGCGGGGAATAGAGGACCCTATGGCTACACCTTC
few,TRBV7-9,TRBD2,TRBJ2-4,CASSFLPGTSNIQYF,TGTGCCAGCAGCTTCCTCCCTGGGACTAGCAACATTCAGTACTTC
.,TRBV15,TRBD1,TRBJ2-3,CATSRQTGGTDTQYF,TGTGCCACCAGCAGACAGACAGGGGGCACAGATACGCAGTATTTT
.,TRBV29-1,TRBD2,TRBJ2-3,CSAFLAGLTTDTQYF,TGCAGCGCCTTTCTAGCGGGACTGACGACAGATACGCAGTATTTT
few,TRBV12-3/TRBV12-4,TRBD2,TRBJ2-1,CASSFGGRSYNEQFF,TGTGCCAGCAGTTTTGGCGGGAGGTCCTACAATGAGCAGTTCTTC
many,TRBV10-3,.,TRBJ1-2,CATVRGSGGYTF,TGTGCCACGGTGAGGGGGAGCGGTGGCTACACCTTC
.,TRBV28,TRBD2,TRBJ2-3,CASSLRAGVLDTQYF,TGTGCCAGCAGTTTACGCGCGGGAGTCCTCGATACGCAGTATTTT
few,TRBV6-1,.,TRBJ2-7,CASSDQTSYEQYF,TGTGCCAGCAGTGATCAGACTAGTTACGAGCAGTACTTC
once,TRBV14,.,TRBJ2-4,CASSQDSPPRAIQYF,TGTGCCAGCAGCCAAGATTCTCCACCTCGAGCCATTCAGTACTTC
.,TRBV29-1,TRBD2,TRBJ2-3,CSVEGNLAGGTDTQYF,TGCAGCGTTGAGGGGAATCTAGCGGGAGGTACAGATACGCAGTATTTT
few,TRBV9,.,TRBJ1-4,CASSARTDTSYEKLFF,TGTGCCAGCAGCGCCCGGACGGATACTTCGTATGAAAAACTGTTTTTT